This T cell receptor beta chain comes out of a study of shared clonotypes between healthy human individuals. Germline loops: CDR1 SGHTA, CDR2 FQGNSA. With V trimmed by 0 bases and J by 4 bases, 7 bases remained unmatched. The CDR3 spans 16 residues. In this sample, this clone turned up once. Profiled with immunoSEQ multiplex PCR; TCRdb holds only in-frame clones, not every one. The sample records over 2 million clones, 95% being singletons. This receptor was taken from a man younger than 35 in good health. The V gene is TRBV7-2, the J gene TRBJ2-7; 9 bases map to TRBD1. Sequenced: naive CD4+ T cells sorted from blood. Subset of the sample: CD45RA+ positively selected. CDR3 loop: CASSLARTGEGYEQYF. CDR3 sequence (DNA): TGTGCCAGCAGCTTAGCCCGGACAGGGGAAGGGTACGAGCAGTACTTC.